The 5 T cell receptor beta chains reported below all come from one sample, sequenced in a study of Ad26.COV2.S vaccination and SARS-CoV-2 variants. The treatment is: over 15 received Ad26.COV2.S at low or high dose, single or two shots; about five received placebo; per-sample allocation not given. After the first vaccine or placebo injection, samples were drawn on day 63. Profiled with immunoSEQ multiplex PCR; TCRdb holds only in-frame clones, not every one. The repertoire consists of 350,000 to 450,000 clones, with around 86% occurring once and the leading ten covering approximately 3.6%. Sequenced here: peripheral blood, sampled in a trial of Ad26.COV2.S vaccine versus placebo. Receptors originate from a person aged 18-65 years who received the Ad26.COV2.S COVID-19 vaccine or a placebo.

The CDR3 DNA reads as TGTGCCTGGAGTAGGGGAGTTTTTGATACGCAGTATTTT. Its protein is CAWSRGVFDTQYF. V usage is TRBV30 and J usage is TRBJ2-3; D is perhaps TRBD1 or TRBD2 (5 bases each). The V gene's germline CDR1 is GTSNPN and CDR2 SVGIG (reference sequence). There are 13 residues in the CDR3. V lost 2 bases to trimming and J lost 6 bases, with 12 bases between them.

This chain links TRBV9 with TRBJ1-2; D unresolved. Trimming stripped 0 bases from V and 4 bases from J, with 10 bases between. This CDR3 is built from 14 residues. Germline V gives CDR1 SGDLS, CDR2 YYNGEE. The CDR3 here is CASSVGNSPYGYTF. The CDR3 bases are TGTGCCAGCAGCGTAGGTAACAGCCCCTATGGCTACACCTTC.

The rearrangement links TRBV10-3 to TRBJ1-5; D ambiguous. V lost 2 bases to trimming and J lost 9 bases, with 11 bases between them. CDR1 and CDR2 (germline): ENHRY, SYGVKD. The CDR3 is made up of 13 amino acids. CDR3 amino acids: CAISEAGAPPQHF. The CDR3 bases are TGTGCCATCAGTGAGGCGGGAGCGCCGCCCCAGCATTTT.

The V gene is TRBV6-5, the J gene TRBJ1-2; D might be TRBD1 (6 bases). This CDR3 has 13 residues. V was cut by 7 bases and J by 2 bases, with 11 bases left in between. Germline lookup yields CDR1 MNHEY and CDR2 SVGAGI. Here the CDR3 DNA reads TGTGCCAGCACTGTTACAGGGAACTATGGCTACACCTTC. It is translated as CASTVTGNYGYTF.

The CDR3 loop reads CASSLGGREETQYF. The CDR3 region has the DNA TGTGCCAGCAGCTTAGGGGGCCGGGAAGAGACCCAGTACTTC. The chain joins TRBV5-4 to TRBJ2-5; 7 bases fit TRBD1. This CDR3 contains 14 residues. The germline V gene has CDR1 SGHNT and CDR2 YYREEE (reference sequence). V shed 2 bases, J shed 3 bases, and the junction held 4 bases outside the gene matches.